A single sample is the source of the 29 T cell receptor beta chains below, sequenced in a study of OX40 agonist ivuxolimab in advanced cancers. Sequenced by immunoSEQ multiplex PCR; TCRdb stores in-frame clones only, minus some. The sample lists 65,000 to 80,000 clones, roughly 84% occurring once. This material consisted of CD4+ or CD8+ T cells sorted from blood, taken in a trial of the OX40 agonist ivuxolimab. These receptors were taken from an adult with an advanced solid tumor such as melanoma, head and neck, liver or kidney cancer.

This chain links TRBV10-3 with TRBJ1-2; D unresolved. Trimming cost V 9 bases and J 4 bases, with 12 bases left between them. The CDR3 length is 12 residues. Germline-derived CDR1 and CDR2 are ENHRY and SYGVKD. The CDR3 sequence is CAITNGAYGYTF. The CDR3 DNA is TGTGCCATTACAAACGGTGCCTATGGCTACACCTTC.

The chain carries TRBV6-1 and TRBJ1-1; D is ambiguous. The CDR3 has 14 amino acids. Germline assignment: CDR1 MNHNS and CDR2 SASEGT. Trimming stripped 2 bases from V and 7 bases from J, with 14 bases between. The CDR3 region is CASSEWRGGSEAFF. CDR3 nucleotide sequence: TGTGCCAGCAGTGAATGGCGCGGTGGGAGTGAAGCTTTCTTT.

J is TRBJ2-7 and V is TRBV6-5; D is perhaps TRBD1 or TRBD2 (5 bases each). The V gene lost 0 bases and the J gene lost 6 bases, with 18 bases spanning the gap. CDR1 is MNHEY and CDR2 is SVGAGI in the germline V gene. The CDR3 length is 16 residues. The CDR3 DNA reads TGTGCCAGCAGTTACTCGATATGGGACGCCGCGGGCGAGCAGTACTTC. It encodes CASSYSIWDAAGEQYF.

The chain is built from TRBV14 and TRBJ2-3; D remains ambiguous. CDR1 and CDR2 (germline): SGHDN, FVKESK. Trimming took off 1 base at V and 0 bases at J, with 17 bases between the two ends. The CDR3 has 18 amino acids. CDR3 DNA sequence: TGTGCCAGCAGCCAAGGGTATCTCACTGTAACTAGCACAGATACGCAGTATTTT. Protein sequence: CASSQGYLTVTSTDTQYF.

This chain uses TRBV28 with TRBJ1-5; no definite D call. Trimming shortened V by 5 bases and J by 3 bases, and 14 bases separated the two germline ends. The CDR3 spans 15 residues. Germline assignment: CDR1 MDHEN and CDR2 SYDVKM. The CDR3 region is CASSPPGAVNQPQHF. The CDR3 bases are TGTGCCAGCAGTCCACCGGGAGCCGTCAATCAGCCCCAGCATTTT.

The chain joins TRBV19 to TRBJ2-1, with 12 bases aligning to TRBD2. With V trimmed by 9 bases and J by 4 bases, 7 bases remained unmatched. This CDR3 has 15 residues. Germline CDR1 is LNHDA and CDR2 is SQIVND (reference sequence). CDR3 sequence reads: CASLPSGREYNEQFF. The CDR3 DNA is TGTGCCAGCCTCCCTAGCGGGAGGGAATACAATGAGCAGTTCTTC.

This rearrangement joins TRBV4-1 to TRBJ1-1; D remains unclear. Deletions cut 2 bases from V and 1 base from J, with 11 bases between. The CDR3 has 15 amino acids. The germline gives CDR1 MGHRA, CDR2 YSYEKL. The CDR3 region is CASSQSAAQNTEAFF. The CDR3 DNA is TGCGCCAGCAGCCAATCCGCCGCTCAGAACACTGAAGCTTTCTTT.

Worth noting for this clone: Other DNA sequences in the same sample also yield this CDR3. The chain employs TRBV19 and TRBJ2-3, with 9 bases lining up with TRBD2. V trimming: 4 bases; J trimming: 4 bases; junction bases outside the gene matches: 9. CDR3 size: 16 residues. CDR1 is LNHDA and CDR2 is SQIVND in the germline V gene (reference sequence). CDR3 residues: CASSTGLAQVPDTQYF. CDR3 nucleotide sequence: TGTGCCAGTAGTACAGGACTAGCGCAGGTCCCAGATACGCAGTATTTT.

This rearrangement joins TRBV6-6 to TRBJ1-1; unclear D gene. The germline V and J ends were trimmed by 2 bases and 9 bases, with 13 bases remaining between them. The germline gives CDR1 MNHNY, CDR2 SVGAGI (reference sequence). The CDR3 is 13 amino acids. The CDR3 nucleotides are TGTGCCAGCAGTTACGAGGGTGGTATGAAAGCTTTCTTT. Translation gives CASSYEGGMKAFF.

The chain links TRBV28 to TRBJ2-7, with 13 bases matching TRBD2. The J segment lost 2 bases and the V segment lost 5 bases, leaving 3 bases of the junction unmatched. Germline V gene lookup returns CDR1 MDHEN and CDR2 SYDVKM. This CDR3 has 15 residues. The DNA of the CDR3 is TGTGCCAGCAGTGAGACTAGCGGGAGGCCCTACGAGCAGTACTTC. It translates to CASSETSGRPYEQYF.

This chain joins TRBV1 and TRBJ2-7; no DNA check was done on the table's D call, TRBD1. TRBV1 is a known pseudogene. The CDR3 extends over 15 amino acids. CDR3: CTSSQDRGPSYEQYF. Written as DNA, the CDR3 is TGCACCAGCAGCCAAGATAGGGGCCCCTCCTACGAGCAGTACTTC.

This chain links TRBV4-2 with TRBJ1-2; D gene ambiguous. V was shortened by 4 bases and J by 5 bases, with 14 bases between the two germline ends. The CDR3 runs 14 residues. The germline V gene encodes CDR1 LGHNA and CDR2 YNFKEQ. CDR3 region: CASSPLLREYGYTF. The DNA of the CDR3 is TGTGCCAGCAGCCCCCTACTCCGGGAATATGGCTACACCTTC.

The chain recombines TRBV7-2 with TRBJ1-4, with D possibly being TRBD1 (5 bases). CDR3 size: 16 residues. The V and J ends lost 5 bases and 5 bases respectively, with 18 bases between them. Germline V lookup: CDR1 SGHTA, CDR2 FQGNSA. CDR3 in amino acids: CASSPGRARVNEKLFF. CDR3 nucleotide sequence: TGTGCCAGCAGCCCGGGCCGGGCCAGGGTAAATGAAAAACTGTTTTTT. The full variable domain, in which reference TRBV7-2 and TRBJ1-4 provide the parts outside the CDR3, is GAGVSQSPSNKVTEKGKDVELRCDPISGHTALYWYRQSLGQGLEFLIYFQGNSAPDKSGLPSDRFSAERTGGSVSTLTIQRTQQEDSAVYLCASSPGRARVNEKLFFGSGTQLSVL.

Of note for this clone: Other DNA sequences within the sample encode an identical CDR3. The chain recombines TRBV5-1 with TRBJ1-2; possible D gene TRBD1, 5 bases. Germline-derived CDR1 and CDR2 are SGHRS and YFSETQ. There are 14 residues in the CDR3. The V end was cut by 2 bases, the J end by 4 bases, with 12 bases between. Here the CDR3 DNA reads TGCGCCAGCAGCTTTGGAGGGGAGGGCTATGGCTACACCTTC. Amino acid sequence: CASSFGGEGYGYTF.

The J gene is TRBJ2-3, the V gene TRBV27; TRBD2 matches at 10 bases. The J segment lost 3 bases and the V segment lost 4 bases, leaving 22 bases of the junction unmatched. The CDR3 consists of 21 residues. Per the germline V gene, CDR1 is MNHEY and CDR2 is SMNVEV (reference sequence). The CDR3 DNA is TGTGCCAGCAGTTCCACCTTAAATTCGTGGGGACTAGCGATAGGAACAGATACGCAGTATTTT. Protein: CASSSTLNSWGLAIGTDTQYF.

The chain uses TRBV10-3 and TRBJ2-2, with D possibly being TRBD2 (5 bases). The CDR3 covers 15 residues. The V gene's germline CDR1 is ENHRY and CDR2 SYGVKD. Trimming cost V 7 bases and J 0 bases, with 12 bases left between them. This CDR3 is CAITASRSNTGELFF. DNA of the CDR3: TGTGCCATCACCGCTAGCAGATCGAACACCGGGGAGCTGTTTTTT.

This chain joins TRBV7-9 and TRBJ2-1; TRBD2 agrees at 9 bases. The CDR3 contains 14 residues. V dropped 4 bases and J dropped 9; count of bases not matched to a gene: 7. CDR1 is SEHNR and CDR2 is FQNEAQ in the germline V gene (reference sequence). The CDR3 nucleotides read TGTGCCAGCAGCTCTGGACTAGCGACGAGTGAGCAGTTCTTC. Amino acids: CASSSGLATSEQFF.

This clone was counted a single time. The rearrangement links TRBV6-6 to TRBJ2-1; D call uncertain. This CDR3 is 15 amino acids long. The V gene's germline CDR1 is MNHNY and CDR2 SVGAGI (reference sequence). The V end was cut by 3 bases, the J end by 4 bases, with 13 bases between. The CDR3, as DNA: TGTGCCAGCAGTTATGGAATTGGCGGATACAATGAGCAGTTCTTC. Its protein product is CASSYGIGGYNEQFF.

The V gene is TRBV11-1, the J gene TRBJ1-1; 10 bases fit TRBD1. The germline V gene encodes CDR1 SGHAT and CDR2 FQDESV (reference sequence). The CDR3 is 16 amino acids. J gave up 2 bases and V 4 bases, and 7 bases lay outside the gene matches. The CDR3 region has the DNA TGTGCCAGCAGCTCAATGGGGACAGGGGCTAACACTGAAGCTTTCTTT. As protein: CASSSMGTGANTEAFF.

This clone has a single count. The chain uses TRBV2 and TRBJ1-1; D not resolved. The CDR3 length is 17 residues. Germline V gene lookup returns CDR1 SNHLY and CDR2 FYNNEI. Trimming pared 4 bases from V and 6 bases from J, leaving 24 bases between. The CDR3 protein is CASSGGFRDLLNSEAFF. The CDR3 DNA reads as TGTGCCAGCAGTGGTGGTTTTAGAGACCTCCTGAATTCTGAAGCTTTCTTT.

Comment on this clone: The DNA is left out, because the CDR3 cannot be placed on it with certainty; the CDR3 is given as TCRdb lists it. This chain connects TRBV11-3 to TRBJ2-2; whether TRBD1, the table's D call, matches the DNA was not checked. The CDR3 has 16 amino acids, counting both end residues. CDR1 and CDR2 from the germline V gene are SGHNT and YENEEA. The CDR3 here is CASSSSGHLNTGELFF.

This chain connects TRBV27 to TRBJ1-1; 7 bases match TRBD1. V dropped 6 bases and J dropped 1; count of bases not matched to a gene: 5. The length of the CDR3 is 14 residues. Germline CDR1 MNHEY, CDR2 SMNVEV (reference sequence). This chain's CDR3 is CASRAGTANTEAFF. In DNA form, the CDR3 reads TGTGCCAGCAGAGCCGGGACAGCGAACACTGAAGCTTTCTTT.

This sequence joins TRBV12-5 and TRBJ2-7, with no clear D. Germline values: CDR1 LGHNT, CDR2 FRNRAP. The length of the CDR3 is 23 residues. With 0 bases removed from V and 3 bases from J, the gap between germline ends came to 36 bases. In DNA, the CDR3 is TGTGCTAGTGGTTTGGTACTCCCTTGGATTGGGTTTGGAAACGACGGGCGCGGCTACGAGCAGTACTTC. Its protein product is CASGLVLPWIGFGNDGRGYEQYF.

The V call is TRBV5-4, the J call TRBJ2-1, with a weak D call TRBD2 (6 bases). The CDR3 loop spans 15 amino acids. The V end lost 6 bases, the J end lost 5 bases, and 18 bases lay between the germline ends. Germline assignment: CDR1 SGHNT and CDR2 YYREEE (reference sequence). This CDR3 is CASTYRRGVDNEQFF. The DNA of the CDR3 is TGTGCCAGCACCTATCGGAGGGGCGTCGACAATGAGCAGTTCTTC.

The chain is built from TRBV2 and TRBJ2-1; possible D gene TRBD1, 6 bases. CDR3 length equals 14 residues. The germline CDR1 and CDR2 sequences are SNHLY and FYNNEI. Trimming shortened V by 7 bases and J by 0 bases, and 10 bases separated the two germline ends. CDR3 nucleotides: TGTGCCAGCAAGCAGGGGTTCTCCTACAATGAGCAGTTCTTC. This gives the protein CASKQGFSYNEQFF.

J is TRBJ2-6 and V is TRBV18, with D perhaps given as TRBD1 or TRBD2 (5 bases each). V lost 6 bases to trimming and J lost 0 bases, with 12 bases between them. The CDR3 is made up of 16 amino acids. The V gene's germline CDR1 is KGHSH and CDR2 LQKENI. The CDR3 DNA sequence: TGTGCCAGCTCGTCGGGACCGAACTCTGGGGCCAACGTCCTGACTTTC. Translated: CASSSGPNSGANVLTF.

The DNA of the CDR3 is TGTGCCAGCAGCTTAGGGGGTGTTCCCTACGAGCAGTACTTC. Translating gives CASSLGGVPYEQYF. The V and J genes are TRBV7-9 and TRBJ2-7; D gene unclear. The CDR3 is 14 amino acids. V dropped 1 base and J dropped 2 bases, with 9 bases sitting between them. Germline CDR1 and CDR2: SEHNR and FQNEAQ (reference sequence).

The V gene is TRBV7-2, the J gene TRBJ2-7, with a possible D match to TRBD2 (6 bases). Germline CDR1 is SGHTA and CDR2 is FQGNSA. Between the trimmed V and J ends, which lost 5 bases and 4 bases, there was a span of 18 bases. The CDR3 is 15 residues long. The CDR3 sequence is CASSPPVGGKYEQYF. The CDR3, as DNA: TGTGCCAGCAGCCCCCCCGTGGGCGGGAAATACGAGCAGTACTTC.

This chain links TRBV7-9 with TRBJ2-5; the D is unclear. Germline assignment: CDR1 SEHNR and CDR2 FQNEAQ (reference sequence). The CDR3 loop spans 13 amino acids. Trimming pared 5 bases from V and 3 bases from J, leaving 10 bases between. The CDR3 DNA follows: TGTGCCAGCAGCCCACGATCAGAAGAGACCCAGTACTTC. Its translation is CASSPRSEETQYF.